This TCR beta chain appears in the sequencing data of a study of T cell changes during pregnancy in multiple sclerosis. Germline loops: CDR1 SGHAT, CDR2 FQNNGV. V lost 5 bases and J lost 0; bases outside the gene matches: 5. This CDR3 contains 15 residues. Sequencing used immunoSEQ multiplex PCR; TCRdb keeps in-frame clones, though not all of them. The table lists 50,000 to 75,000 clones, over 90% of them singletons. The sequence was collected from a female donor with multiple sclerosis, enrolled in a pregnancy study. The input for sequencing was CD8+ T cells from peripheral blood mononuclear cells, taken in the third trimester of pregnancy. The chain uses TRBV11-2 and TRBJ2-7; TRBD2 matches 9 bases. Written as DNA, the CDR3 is TGTGCCAGCAGCCTTAGCGGGAGTCACTCCTACGAGCAGTACTTC. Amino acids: CASSLSGSHSYEQYF. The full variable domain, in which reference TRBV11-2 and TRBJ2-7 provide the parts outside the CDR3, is EAGVAQSPRYKIIEKRQSVAFWCNPISGHATLYWYQQILGQGPKLLIQFQNNGVVDDSQLPKDRFSAERLKGVDSTLKIQPAKLEDSAVYLCASSLSGSHSYEQYFGPGTRLTVT.